Sequencing of this TCR beta chain was carried out in a study of shared clonotypes between healthy human individuals. V lost 2 bases to trimming and J lost 5 bases; unmatched junction nucleotides: 3. This CDR3 spans 14 amino acids. CDR1 and CDR2 from the germline V gene are MNHEY and SMNVEV (reference sequence). Sequencing used immunoSEQ multiplex PCR; TCRdb keeps in-frame clones, though not all of them. The sample has some 1 million clones; around four fifths are singletons. As to this clone: The antigen remains undetermined.

Study-wide results and caveats: Clonotypes which were not shared had lower generation probabilities than clonotypes that all four donors shared.

Sequenced material: memory CD4+ T cells sorted from blood. This sample's subset: CD45RA-negative fraction. This clonotype originated in a man younger than 30 in good health. The chain has TRBV27 and TRBJ1-1; 9 bases agree with TRBD1. CDR3: CASSLGGQGTEAFF. CDR3 DNA: TGTGCCAGCAGTTTAGGGGGACAGGGAACTGAAGCTTTCTTT.